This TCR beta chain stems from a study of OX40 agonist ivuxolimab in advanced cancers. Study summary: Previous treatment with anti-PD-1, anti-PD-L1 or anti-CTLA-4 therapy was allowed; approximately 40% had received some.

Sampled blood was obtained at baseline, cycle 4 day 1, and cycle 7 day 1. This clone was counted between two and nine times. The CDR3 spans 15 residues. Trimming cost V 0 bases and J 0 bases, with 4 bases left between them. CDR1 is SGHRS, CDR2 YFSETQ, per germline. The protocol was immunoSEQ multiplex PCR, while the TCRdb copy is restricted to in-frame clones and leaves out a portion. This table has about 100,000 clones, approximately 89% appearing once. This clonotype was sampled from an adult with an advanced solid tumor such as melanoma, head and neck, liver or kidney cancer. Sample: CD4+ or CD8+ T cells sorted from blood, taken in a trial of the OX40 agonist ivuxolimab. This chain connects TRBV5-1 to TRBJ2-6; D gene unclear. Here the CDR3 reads CASSLGSSGANVLTF. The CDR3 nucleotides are TGCGCCAGCAGCTTGGGGAGCTCTGGGGCCAACGTCCTGACTTTC.